This T cell receptor beta chain was profiled in a study of T cell changes during pregnancy in multiple sclerosis (dated by TCRdb to between 2018 and 2021). At the level of the whole study: The study examined how the T cell repertoire changed over the course of pregnancy in women with multiple sclerosis.

Libraries were made using the immunoSEQ multiplex PCR assay. Drawn from immuneACCESS, this table holds only the in-frame rearrangements with V and J called that TCRdb kept. Clones are partly lost; checked studies trace under half to an unresolved V gene and leave the rest unexplained. This sample comprises around 100,000 clones, about 93% of them detected only once. The leading ten clones occupy less than 2% of the sample. With respect to this clone: Which antigen it targets is not known. No base quality values were provided; no much bigger clone lies one nucleotide off.

The CDR3 has 14 amino acids, counting the end cysteine and phenylalanine. CDR3 DNA is the only sequence kept; it has 42 bases, read in frame from the first base. Germline trimming: 4 bases from V, 6 bases from J; junction bases outside gene matches: 3. The germline V gene (reference sequence) specifies SGHAT as CDR1 and FQDESV as CDR2. The rearrangement joined TRBV11-1 to TRBJ2-7, and TRBD2 aligns with 13 junction nucleotides. The source of this sequence is a female donor with multiple sclerosis, enrolled in a pregnancy study. The sample consisted of peripheral blood, taken in the third trimester of pregnancy. In nucleotides, the sequence is TGTGCCAGCAGCTCGGGACTAGCGGGATTCGAGCAGTACTTC. This is translated as CASSSGLAGFEQYF.